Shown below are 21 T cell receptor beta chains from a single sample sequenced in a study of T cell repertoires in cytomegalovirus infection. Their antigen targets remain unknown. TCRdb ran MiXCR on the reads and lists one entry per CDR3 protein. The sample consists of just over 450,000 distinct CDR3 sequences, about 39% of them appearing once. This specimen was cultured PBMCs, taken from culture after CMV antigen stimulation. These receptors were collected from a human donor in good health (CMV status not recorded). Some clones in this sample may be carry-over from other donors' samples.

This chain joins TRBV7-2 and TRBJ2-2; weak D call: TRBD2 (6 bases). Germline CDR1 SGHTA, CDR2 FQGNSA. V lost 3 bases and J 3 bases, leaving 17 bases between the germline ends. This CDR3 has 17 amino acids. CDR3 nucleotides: TGTGCCAGCAGCTTTTTATTGGGGACTGAGTACACCGGGGAGCTGTTTTTT. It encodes CASSFLLGTEYTGELFF. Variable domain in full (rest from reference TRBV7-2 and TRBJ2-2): GAGVSQSPSNKVTEKGKDVELRCDPISGHTALYWYRQSLGQGLEFLIYFQGNSAPDKSGLPSDRFSAERTGGSVSTLTIQRTQQEDSAVYLCASSFLLGTEYTGELFFGEGSRLTVL.

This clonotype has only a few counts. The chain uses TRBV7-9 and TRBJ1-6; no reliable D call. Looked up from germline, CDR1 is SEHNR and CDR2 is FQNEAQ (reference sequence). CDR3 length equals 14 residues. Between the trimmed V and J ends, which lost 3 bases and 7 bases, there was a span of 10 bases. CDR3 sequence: CASSFWEMNSPLHF. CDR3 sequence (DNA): TGTGCCAGCAGCTTCTGGGAAATGAATTCACCCCTCCACTTT.

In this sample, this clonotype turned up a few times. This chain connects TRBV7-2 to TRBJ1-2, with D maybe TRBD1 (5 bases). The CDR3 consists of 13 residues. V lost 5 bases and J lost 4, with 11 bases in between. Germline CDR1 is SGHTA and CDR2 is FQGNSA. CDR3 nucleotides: TGTGCCAGCAGCCGGAGTGGGGCCTATGGCTACACCTTC. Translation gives CASSRSGAYGYTF.

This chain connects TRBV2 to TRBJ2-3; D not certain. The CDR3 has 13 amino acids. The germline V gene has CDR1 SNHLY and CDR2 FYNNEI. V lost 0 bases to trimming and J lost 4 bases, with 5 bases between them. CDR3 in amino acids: CASSEAGPDTQYF. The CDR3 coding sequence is TGTGCCAGCAGTGAAGCTGGTCCAGATACGCAGTATTTT. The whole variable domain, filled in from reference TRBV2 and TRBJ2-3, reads EPEVTQTPSHQVTQMGQEVILRCVPISNHLYFYWYRQILGQKVEFLVSFYNNEISEKSEIFDDQFSVERPDGSNFTLKIRSTKLEDSAMYFCASSEAGPDTQYFGPGTRLTVL.

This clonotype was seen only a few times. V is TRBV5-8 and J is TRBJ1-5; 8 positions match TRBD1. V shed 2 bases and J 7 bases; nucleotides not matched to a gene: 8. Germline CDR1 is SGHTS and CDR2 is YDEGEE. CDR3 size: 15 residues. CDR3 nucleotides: TGTGCCAGCAGCTTTTTCCGGGACAGGAGACAGCCCCAGCATTTT. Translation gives CASSFFRDRRQPQHF.

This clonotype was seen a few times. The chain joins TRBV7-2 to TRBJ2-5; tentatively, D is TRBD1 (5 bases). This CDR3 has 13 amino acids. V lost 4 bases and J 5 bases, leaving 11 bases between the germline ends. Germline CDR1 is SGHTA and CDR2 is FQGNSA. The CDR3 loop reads CASSSRVSETQYF. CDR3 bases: TGTGCCAGCAGCTCCAGGGTTTCGGAGACCCAGTACTTC.

The CDR3 DNA is TGTGCCAGCAGCCTGGAGGGACTAGCGGGGTCCTACGAGCAGTACTTC. Translating gives CASSLEGLAGSYEQYF. The chain joins TRBV7-8 to TRBJ2-7, with 13 bases matching TRBD2. The trim removed 5 bases at V and 1 base at J, leaving 5 bases unmatched. The germline V gene encodes CDR1 SGHVS and CDR2 FQNEAQ. The CDR3 length is 16 residues.

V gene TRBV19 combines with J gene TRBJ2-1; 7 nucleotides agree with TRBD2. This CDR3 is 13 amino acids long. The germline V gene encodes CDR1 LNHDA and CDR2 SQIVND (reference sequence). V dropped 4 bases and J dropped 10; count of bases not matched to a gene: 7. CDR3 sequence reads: CASSTTSESEQFF. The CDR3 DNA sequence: TGTGCCAGTAGTACCACTAGCGAATCCGAGCAGTTCTTC.

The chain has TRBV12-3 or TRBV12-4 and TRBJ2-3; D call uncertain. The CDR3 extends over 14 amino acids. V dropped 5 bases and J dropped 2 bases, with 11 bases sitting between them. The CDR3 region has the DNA TGTGCCAGCAGTACTCAGGTACACACAGATACGCAGTATTTT. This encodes CASSTQVHTDTQYF.

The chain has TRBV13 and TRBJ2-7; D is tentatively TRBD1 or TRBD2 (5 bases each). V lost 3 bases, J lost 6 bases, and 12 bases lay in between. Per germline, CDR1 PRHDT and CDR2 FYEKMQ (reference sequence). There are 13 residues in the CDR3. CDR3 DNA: TGTGCCAGCAGCTTCGGTGGGGGACCCGAGCAGTACTTC. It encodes CASSFGGGPEQYF.

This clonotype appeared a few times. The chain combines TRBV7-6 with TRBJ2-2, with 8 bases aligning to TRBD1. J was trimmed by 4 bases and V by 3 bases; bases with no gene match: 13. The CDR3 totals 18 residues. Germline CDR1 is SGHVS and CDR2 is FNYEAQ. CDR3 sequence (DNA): TGTGCCAGCAGCTTTTATGCAGGGGGCGCGGGAAGCACCGGGGAGCTGTTTTTT. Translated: CASSFYAGGAGSTGELFF.

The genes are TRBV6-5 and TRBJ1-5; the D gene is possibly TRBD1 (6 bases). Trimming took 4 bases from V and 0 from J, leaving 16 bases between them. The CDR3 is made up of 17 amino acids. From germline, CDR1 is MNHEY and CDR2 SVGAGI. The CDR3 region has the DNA TGTGCCAGCAGTTTCCGGGGGGCCGTGGGTAGCAATCAGCCCCAGCATTTT. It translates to CASSFRGAVGSNQPQHF.

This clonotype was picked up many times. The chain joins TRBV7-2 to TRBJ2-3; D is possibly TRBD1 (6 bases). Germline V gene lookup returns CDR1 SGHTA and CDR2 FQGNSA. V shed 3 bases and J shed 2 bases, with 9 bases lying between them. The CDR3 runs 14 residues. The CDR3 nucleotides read TGTGCCAGCAGCTTGACAGGCATCACAGATACGCAGTATTTT. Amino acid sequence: CASSLTGITDTQYF. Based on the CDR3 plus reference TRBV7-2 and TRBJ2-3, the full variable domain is GAGVSQSPSNKVTEKGKDVELRCDPISGHTALYWYRQSLGQGLEFLIYFQGNSAPDKSGLPSDRFSAERTGGSVSTLTIQRTQQEDSAVYLCASSLTGITDTQYFGPGTRLTVL.

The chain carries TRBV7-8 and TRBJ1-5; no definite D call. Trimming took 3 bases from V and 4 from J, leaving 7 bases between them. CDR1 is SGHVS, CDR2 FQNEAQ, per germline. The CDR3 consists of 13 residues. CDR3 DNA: TGTGCCAGCAGCTTCTCCAGAAATCAGCCCCAGCATTTT. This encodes CASSFSRNQPQHF.

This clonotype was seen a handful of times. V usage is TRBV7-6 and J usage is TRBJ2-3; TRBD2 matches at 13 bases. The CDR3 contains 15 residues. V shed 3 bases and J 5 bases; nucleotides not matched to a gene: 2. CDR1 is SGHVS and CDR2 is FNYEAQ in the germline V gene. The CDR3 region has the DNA TGTGCCAGCAGCTTCACTAGCGGGAGGGAAGATACGCAGTATTTT. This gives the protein CASSFTSGREDTQYF.

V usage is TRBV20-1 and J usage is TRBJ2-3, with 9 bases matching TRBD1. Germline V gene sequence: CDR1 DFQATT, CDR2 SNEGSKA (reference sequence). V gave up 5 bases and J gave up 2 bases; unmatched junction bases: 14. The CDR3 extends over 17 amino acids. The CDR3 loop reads CSALSAPGQGNTDTQYF. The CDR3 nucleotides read TGCAGTGCTCTTTCAGCACCGGGACAGGGTAACACAGATACGCAGTATTTT.

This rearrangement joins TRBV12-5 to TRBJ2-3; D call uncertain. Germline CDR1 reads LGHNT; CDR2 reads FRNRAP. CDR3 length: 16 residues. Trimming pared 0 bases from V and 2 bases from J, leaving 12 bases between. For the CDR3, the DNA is TGTGCTAGTGGTTTGGTACCGCCTGGGGACACAGATACGCAGTATTTT. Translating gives CASGLVPPGDTDTQYF.

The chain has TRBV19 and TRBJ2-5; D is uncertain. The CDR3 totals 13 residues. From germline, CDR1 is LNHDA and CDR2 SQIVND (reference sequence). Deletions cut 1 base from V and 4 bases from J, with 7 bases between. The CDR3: CASSIGRGETQYF. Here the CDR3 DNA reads TGTGCCAGTAGTATAGGGAGAGGAGAGACCCAGTACTTC.

The CDR3 coding sequence is TGCAGCGTCGCTACCAACCTCCGGGGCGAGCAGTACTTC. This encodes CSVATNLRGEQYF. This chain links TRBV29-1 with TRBJ2-7; D might be TRBD2 (5 bases). Trimming stripped 6 bases from V and 6 bases from J, with 18 bases between. The CDR3 has 13 amino acids. CDR1 and CDR2 from the germline V gene are SQVTM and ANQGSEA.

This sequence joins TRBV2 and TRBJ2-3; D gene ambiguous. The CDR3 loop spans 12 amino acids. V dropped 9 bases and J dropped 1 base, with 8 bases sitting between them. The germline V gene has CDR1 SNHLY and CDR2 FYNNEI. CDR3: CARNLRTDTQYF. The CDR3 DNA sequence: TGTGCCAGAAATTTACGCACAGATACGCAGTATTTT. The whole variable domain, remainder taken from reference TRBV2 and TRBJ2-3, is EPEVTQTPSHQVTQMGQEVILRCVPISNHLYFYWYRQILGQKVEFLVSFYNNEISEKSEIFDDQFSVERPDGSNFTLKIRSTKLEDSAMYFCARNLRTDTQYFGPGTRLTVL.

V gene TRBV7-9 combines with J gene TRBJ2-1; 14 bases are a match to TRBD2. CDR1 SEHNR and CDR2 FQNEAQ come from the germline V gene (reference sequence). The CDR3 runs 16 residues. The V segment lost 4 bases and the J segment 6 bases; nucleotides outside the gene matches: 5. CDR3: CASSSRLAGGANEQFF. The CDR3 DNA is TGTGCCAGCAGCTCTCGACTAGCGGGGGGGGCCAATGAGCAGTTCTTC.